The 25 T cell receptor beta chains below all came from one sample that was sequenced in a study of cytomegalovirus exposure and HLA in healthy donors. It was with 60 Vbeta and 13 Jbeta primers that the PCR ran. The repertoire was sequenced with immunoSEQ multiplex PCR; TCRdb's copy has only in-frame clones and lacks some. Seen here are approximately 100,000 clones, roughly 82% observed once, and the top ten hold more than 1%. The source material was PBMCs. Receptors were obtained from a woman between 18 and 30 years old in good health and CMV-seronegative.

This clone has only one observation. This rearrangement joins TRBV6-1 to TRBJ1-3; D remains ambiguous. V was cut by 5 bases and J by 4 bases, with 15 bases left in between. The germline CDR1 and CDR2 sequences are MNHNS and SASEGT. The CDR3 consists of 15 residues. CDR3 coding DNA: TGTGCCAGCAGTATGCATCCCCGGTCCGGAAACACCATATATTTT. Translation gives CASSMHPRSGNTIYF.

Only a few counts were recorded for this clone. CDR3 nucleotide sequence: TGTGCCAGCAGCTTACAGGGGAGCAATCAGCCCCAGCATTTT. It encodes CASSLQGSNQPQHF. V usage is TRBV7-9 and J usage is TRBJ1-5; TRBD1 might be the D (6 bases). The CDR3 extends over 14 amino acids. Germline loops: CDR1 SEHNR, CDR2 FQNEAQ (reference sequence). The V end was cut by 2 bases, the J end by 1 base, with 6 bases between.

The chain combines TRBV28 with TRBJ2-5, with TRBD2 as a possible D gene (6 bases). Germline CDR1 and CDR2: MDHEN and SYDVKM. The CDR3 is 12 residues long. The V end lost 8 bases, the J end lost 2 bases, and 9 bases lay between the germline ends. The CDR3 spells CASSSVQETQYF. Here the CDR3 DNA reads TGTGCCAGCTCTAGCGTGCAAGAGACCCAGTACTTC.

This sequence joins TRBV30 and TRBJ2-1; 11 bases are a match to TRBD1. The CDR3 totals 12 residues. The V gene's germline CDR1 is GTSNPN and CDR2 SVGIG (reference sequence). CDR3 in amino acids: CSGTGGLNEQFF. CDR3 in DNA: TGTAGCGGGACAGGGGGTCTCAATGAGCAGTTCTTC.

V usage is TRBV7-6 and J usage is TRBJ1-1; 10 nucleotides line up with TRBD1. CDR1 and CDR2 from the germline V gene are SGHVS and FNYEAQ. The V and J ends lost 1 base and 4 bases, in that order; junction bases with no gene match: 6. This CDR3 contains 16 residues. The CDR3 sequence: CASSLGQGAAGTEAFF. The CDR3, as DNA: TGTGCCAGCAGCTTAGGACAGGGGGCGGCGGGCACTGAAGCTTTCTTT.

The gene calls are TRBV27 and TRBJ2-1; D remains ambiguous. The V end was cut by 4 bases, the J end by 4 bases, with 5 bases between. The germline CDR1 and CDR2 sequences are MNHEY and SMNVEV (reference sequence). The CDR3 is made up of 12 amino acids. CDR3 sequence (DNA): TGTGCCAGCAGTTCTCTATACAATGAGCAGTTCTTC. Translating gives CASSSLYNEQFF.

V is TRBV4-3 and J is TRBJ1-4, with TRBD1 matching over 8 bases. This CDR3 contains 15 residues. The germline gives CDR1 LGHNA, CDR2 YSLEER. Unmatched junction bases numbered 8, after V lost 3 bases and J lost 8 bases. The CDR3 sequence is CASSHTGQGPEKLFF. For the CDR3, the DNA is TGCGCCAGCAGCCACACTGGACAGGGTCCGGAAAAACTGTTTTTT.

The DNA of the CDR3 is TGTGCCAGCAGTTACTCAAACTTAAATGAGCAGTTCTTC. This translates into CASSYSNLNEQFF. The chain employs TRBV6-5 and TRBJ2-1; no clear D gene. The ends were cut back, 0 bases at V and 7 bases at J, with 7 bases in the middle. The length of the CDR3 is 13 residues. The germline gives CDR1 MNHEY, CDR2 SVGAGI.

The chain employs TRBV9 and TRBJ2-7; 7 bases agree with TRBD2. From germline, CDR1 is SGDLS and CDR2 YYNGEE. This CDR3 is built from 13 residues. V was clipped by 9 bases and J by 5 bases; unmatched bases: 11. The CDR3 nucleotides are TGTGCCACCGAGAGCGGGGAAGGGGACGAGCAGTACTTC. The encoded protein is CATESGEGDEQYF. Variable domain in full (rest from reference TRBV9 and TRBJ2-7): DSGVTQTPKHLITATGQRVTLRCSPRSGDLSVYWYQQSLDQGLQFLIQYYNGEERAKGNILERFSAQQFPDLHSELNLSSLELGDSALYFCATESGEGDEQYFGPGTRLTVT.

The rearrangement joins TRBV28 to TRBJ1-4; 7 bases are shared with TRBD1. This CDR3 has 15 amino acids. CDR1 and CDR2 (germline): MDHEN, SYDVKM. The V gene end was trimmed by 7 bases and the J gene end by 14 bases; junction bases not matched to a gene: 19. As DNA, the CDR3 is TGTGCCAGCAAGACCTCATCTGGCGCCCCCAGGGGGCTGTTTTTT. It codes for CASKTSSGAPRGLFF.

V is TRBV11-3 and J is TRBJ2-3; 9 bases agree with TRBD1. The CDR3 spans 15 residues. Germline V gives CDR1 SGHNT, CDR2 YENEEA. Trimming at V came to 4 bases and at J to 2 bases, leaving 4 bases not matched to a gene. In DNA form, the CDR3 reads TGTGCCAGCAGCTCCGGGACAGGGCCCACAGATACGCAGTATTTT. Translated, it gives CASSSGTGPTDTQYF.

The chain couples TRBV29-1 to TRBJ2-2; D is ambiguous. There are 12 residues in the CDR3. CDR1 and CDR2 from the germline V gene are SQVTM and ANQGSEA. Trimming took off 6 bases at V and 5 bases at J, with 10 bases between the two ends. In nucleotides, the CDR3 is TGCAGCGTCTCGGGTGAGACCGGGGAGCTGTTTTTT. Residues: CSVSGETGELFF.

This clone was observed a handful of times. The gene calls are TRBV10-1 and TRBJ2-2, with 8 bases matching TRBD1. Germline-derived CDR1 and CDR2 are WNHNN and SYGVQD (reference sequence). The CDR3 sequence is 16 residues long. Germline trimming cut 5 bases from V and 7 bases from J; bases unmatched to any gene: 12. The CDR3 sequence is CASSYPMTGENGELFF. CDR3 DNA: TGCGCCAGCAGTTACCCTATGACAGGGGAGAACGGGGAGCTGTTTTTT.

This sequence joins TRBV5-4 and TRBJ2-5; D may be TRBD1 (5 bases). This CDR3 is built from 15 residues. Trimming took off 1 base at V and 5 bases at J, with 15 bases between the two ends. CDR1 and CDR2 from the germline V gene are SGHNT and YYREEE (reference sequence). CDR3 in amino acids: CASSLFGKGRETQYF. The CDR3 DNA is TGTGCCAGCAGCTTGTTCGGCAAGGGGCGGGAGACCCAGTACTTC.

The rearrangement links TRBV30 to TRBJ2-3; no clear D gene. The germline V gene encodes CDR1 GTSNPN and CDR2 SVGIG (reference sequence). The germline V and J ends were trimmed by 0 bases and 1 base, with 14 bases remaining between them. The length of the CDR3 is 16 residues. As DNA, the CDR3 is TGTGCCTGGAGTGTAATACACGCTCGGGGCACAGATACGCAGTATTTT. Amino acids: CAWSVIHARGTDTQYF.

The chain is built from TRBV13 and TRBJ2-7; 9 nucleotides agree with TRBD1. CDR1 is PRHDT and CDR2 is FYEKMQ in the germline V gene (reference sequence). CDR3 length: 15 residues. V was clipped by 3 bases and J by 3 bases; unmatched bases: 6. DNA of the CDR3: TGTGCCAGCAGCTTTACCGGGACAGGGAACTACGAGCAGTACTTC. This encodes CASSFTGTGNYEQYF.

The rearrangement links TRBV11-1 to TRBJ2-5, with a possible D match to TRBD2 (7 bases). Trimming left V 5 bases short and J 3 bases short, with 10 bases between. This CDR3 contains 13 residues. CDR1 SGHAT and CDR2 FQDESV come from the germline V gene (reference sequence). CDR3 nucleotides: TGTGCCAGCAGCGGGGGGGCCGAAGAGACCCAGTACTTC. It yields the protein CASSGGAEETQYF.

The chain joins TRBV15 to TRBJ1-4; 10 bases are a match to TRBD1. The CDR3 extends over 17 amino acids. J was trimmed by 6 bases and V by 0 bases; bases with no gene match: 7. Germline CDR1 and CDR2: LNHNV and YYDKDF (reference sequence). The CDR3 sequence: CATSRDFGQGDYEKLFF. In nucleotides, the CDR3 is TGTGCCACCAGCAGAGATTTTGGACAGGGGGATTATGAAAAACTGTTTTTT.

The CDR3 nucleotides read TGTGCCAGCAGTTCCAGGGTACCCAATCAGCCCCAGCATTTT. This encodes CASSSRVPNQPQHF. The gene calls are TRBV28 and TRBJ1-5, with D possibly TRBD1 on 5 matching bases. V lost 4 bases, J lost 3 bases, and 10 bases lay in between. The CDR3 contains 14 residues. The germline V gene encodes CDR1 MDHEN and CDR2 SYDVKM.

The gene calls are TRBV10-2 and TRBJ1-1; D perhaps matches TRBD1 (5 bases). CDR1 and CDR2 (germline): WSHSY, SAAADI. CDR3 length: 14 residues. V was pared by 4 bases and J by 10 bases, with 19 bases between. The CDR3 DNA reads as TGCGCCAGCAGTGGTATAGGGTGGGGCAGAGGAGCTTTCTTT. It translates to CASSGIGWGRGAFF.

The gene calls are TRBV6-5 and TRBJ2-5; 9 bases match TRBD2. This CDR3 comprises 15 residues. Germline V lookup: CDR1 MNHEY, CDR2 SVGAGI. V gave up 6 bases and J gave up 4 bases; unmatched junction bases: 9. CDR3 amino acids: CASRLAGVLVETQYF. CDR3 DNA sequence: TGTGCCAGCAGATTAGCGGGAGTTTTAGTAGAGACCCAGTACTTC.

This clone has only a few counts. The chain recombines TRBV4-2 with TRBJ2-1; TRBD1 agrees at 11 bases. With 0 bases clipped from V and 7 bases from J, the junction kept 5 bases outside the gene matches. Germline CDR1 and CDR2: LGHNA and YNFKEQ. CDR3 length equals 16 residues. CDR3 sequence reads: CASSQEDGQGANEQFF. The DNA of the CDR3 is TGTGCCAGCAGCCAAGAAGACGGACAGGGGGCGAATGAGCAGTTCTTC.

This clone was counted a single time. V and J are TRBV7-9 and TRBJ2-5; 9 nucleotides agree with TRBD2. Per germline, CDR1 SEHNR and CDR2 FQNEAQ (reference sequence). Trimming took 3 bases from V and 0 from J; bases not matched to a gene: 11. The CDR3 has 18 amino acids. CDR3 residues: CASSFGLAGPSYQETQYF. The CDR3 region has the DNA TGTGCCAGCAGCTTCGGTCTAGCGGGACCATCGTACCAAGAGACCCAGTACTTC.

This clone has just one count. V usage is TRBV5-5 and J usage is TRBJ2-1, with D perhaps TRBD1 (5 bases). V gave up 3 bases and J gave up 6 bases, with 16 bases separating them. The germline CDR1 and CDR2 sequences are SGHKS and YYEKEE (reference sequence). The CDR3 extends over 15 amino acids. CDR3 sequence (DNA): TGTGCCAGCAGCTGGGAAGGGGATTCTACCAATGAGCAGTTCTTC. Encoded protein: CASSWEGDSTNEQFF. Supplemented by reference TRBV5-5 and TRBJ2-1, the full variable domain reads DAGVTQSPTHLIKTRGQQVTLRCSPISGHKSVSWYQQVLGQGPQFIFQYYEKEERGRGNFPDRFSARQFPNYSSELNVNALLLGDSALYLCASSWEGDSTNEQFFGPGTRLTVL.

The gene calls are TRBV5-1 and TRBJ2-3; D may be TRBD1 (5 bases). V lost 4 bases and J 2 bases, leaving 8 bases between the germline ends. The CDR3 extends over 13 amino acids. Germline CDR1 reads SGHRS; CDR2 reads YFSETQ. CDR3 nucleotides: TGCGCCAGCAGCCAAGGGGTCACAGATACGCAGTATTTT. Protein product: CASSQGVTDTQYF.